This TCR beta chain was captured by sequencing in a study of T cell repertoires in aging, cancer and after chemotherapy. Amplification of TCR beta used genomic DNA extracted from peripheral blood. Germline values: CDR1 ENHRY, CDR2 SYGVKD. J lost 6 bases, V lost 6 bases, and 6 bases had no gene match. This CDR3 has 13 residues. Rearranged V-D-J TRB sequences were amplified with a mixed TRB-A/B primer pool. A single record per CDR3 protein comes from TCRdb applying MiXCR to the multiplex PCR reads. The sample holds several thousand distinct CDR3 sequences, about 36% seen once. General study results and limits: Thymic emigration or peripheral T cell expansion may be impaired by lymphoid organ infiltration in hematological cancer. Age-matched healthy donors had significantly more diverse, less clonal blood TCR repertoires than untreated cancer patients. Healthy donors lost TCR diversity with age mainly through richness, cancer patients through richness and evenness.

On this clonotype: Its cognate antigen is unknown.

The chain uses TRBV10-3 and TRBJ1-2; 8 bases are shared with TRBD1. The TCR originated in a human donor with a blood cancer. The sample comprised blood. The CDR3 is CAISGQGNNGYTF. CDR3 DNA: TGTGCCATCAGCGGACAGGGCAATAATGGCTACACCTTC.